Listed below are T cell receptor beta chains from one sample, sequenced in a study of Graves' ophthalmopathy and Graves' hyperthyroidism. MiXCR, applied by TCRdb to the multiplex PCR reads, yields one record per CDR3 protein. The sample has about 620,000 distinct CDR3 sequences, 20% to 25% seen once. The material sequenced was peripheral blood. These receptors all come from a woman aged 18-29 years with stable Graves' hyperthyroidism. Some clones in this sample may be carry-over from other donors' samples. Both conserved end residues are part of each CDR3. A D gene is named only where the DNA matches it firmly. For some rows the clone size is stated as once, few or many, or as a class when expanded; others skip it.

v_gene	abundance	d_gene	j_gene	CDR3aa	CDR3nt
TRBV15	many	.	TRBJ2-5	CATSTRGGGETQYF	TGTGCCACCAGCACCCGCGGAGGGGGTGAGACCCAGTACTTC
TRBV14	many	.	TRBJ2-7	CASSQDGPYEQYF	TGTGCCAGCAGCCAAGATGGTCCCTACGAGCAGTACTTC
TRBV20-1	many	TRBD2	TRBJ2-7	CSALAGLAGEEQYF	TGCAGTGCTTTAGCGGGACTAGCGGGAGAGGAGCAGTACTTC
TRBV28	.	.	TRBJ1-5	CASSSSFGQLYSNQPQHF	TGTGCCAGCAGTTCGAGTTTCGGACAGCTGTATAGCAATCAGCCCCAGCATTTT
TRBV7-9	many	.	TRBJ1-1	CASSSNSGTEAFF	TGTGCCAGCAGCTCCAACTCGGGCACTGAAGCTTTCTTT
TRBV29-1	many	.	TRBJ2-7	CSVKDGGYEQYF	TGCAGCGTTAAGGACGGAGGCTACGAGCAGTACTTC
TRBV30	.	.	TRBJ1-2	CAWSDTHNYGYTF	TGTGCCTGGAGCGATACGCATAACTATGGCTACACCTTC
TRBV5-1	.	.	TRBJ2-2	CASSWGPTGELFF	TGCGCCAGCAGCTGGGGTCCCACCGGGGAGCTGTTTTTT
TRBV20-1	few	TRBD2	TRBJ2-2	CSASRREGSGELFF	TGCAGTGCTAGTCGGCGGGAGGGGTCCGGGGAGCTGTTTTTT
TRBV11-2	many	.	TRBJ2-2	CASNRIRGNTGELFF	TGTGCCAGCAACCGGATACGAGGAAACACCGGGGAGCTGTTTTTT
TRBV15	many	.	TRBJ2-7	CATSTTGEGSYEQYF	TGTGCCACCAGTACGACAGGGGAGGGAAGTTACGAGCAGTACTTC
TRBV6-1	many	.	TRBJ2-4	CAILPGEELAKNIQYF	TGTGCCATACTACCGGGAGAAGAACTAGCCAAAAACATTCAGTACTTC
TRBV3-1	few	.	TRBJ1-5	CASSQLAGNSNQPQHF	TGTGCCAGCAGCCAACTGGCAGGGAATAGCAATCAGCCCCAGCATTTT
TRBV7-3	many	.	TRBJ1-2	CASSLIGGDGYTF	TGTGCCAGCAGCTTAATCGGGGGTGATGGCTACACCTTC
TRBV7-2	many	.	TRBJ2-5	CASSMLASETQYF	TGTGCCAGCAGCATGCTAGCCTCCGAGACCCAGTACTTC
TRBV28	.	TRBD2	TRBJ2-3	CASSLLGGSTQYF	TGTGCCAGCAGTTTATTGGGGGGGAGTACGCAGTATTTT
TRBV9	few	TRBD2	TRBJ2-7	CASTGTSGTEQYF	TGTGCCAGTACCGGGACTAGCGGGACCGAGCAGTACTTC
TRBV28	many	TRBD1	TRBJ1-1	CASSLSTGVGTEAFF	TGTGCCAGCAGTTTATCCACAGGGGTGGGCACTGAAGCTTTCTTT
TRBV4-1	.	.	TRBJ1-1	CASSQGALRANTEAFF	TGCGCCAGCAGCCAAGGCGCGCTCAGGGCGAACACTGAAGCTTTCTTT
TRBV5-1	few	TRBD1	TRBJ1-1	CASSRGDRDHTEAFF	TGCGCCAGCAGCCGGGGGGACAGGGACCATACTGAAGCTTTCTTT
TRBV12-3/TRBV12-4	many	TRBD1	TRBJ1-1	CASRARGRAWNTEAFF	TGTGCCAGCAGGGCCAGGGGGAGGGCATGGAACACTGAAGCTTTCTTT
TRBV19	many	TRBD1	TRBJ2-4	CASSLRLPGQGAPRAKNIQYF	TGTGCCAGTAGCCTTCGATTGCCGGGACAGGGGGCCCCGCGGGCCAAAAACATTCAGTACTTC
TRBV5-1	many	.	TRBJ2-7	CASSFGGDGEQYF	TGCGCCAGCAGCTTCGGGGGAGATGGGGAGCAGTACTTC
TRBV11-1	.	.	TRBJ2-7	CASSHRSERCF	TGTGCCAGCAGCCATCGCAGCGAGCGGTGCTTC
TRBV6-1	many	TRBD1	TRBJ1-2	CASRDPTGGFNYGYTF	TGTGCCAGCAGAGACCCAACAGGGGGGTTTAACTATGGCTACACCTTC
TRBV24-1	.	.	TRBJ2-2	CATSDLQGGDGLTGELFF	TGTGCCACCAGTGATTTGCAGGGTGGTGACGGACTCACCGGGGAGCTGTTTTTT
TRBV9	few	TRBD2	TRBJ2-7	CASSPRVAGVYEQYF	TGTGCCAGCAGCCCTCGGGTAGCGGGGGTCTACGAGCAGTACTTC
TRBV28	.	TRBD1	TRBJ1-1	CASSSGTGGTGTEAFF	TGTGCCAGCAGTTCCGGGACAGGGGGCACGGGCACTGAAGCTTTCTTT
TRBV6-5	many	TRBD2	TRBJ2-7	CASSYSRAGGSEQYF	TGTGCCAGCAGTTACTCCCGAGCGGGGGGCTCCGAGCAGTACTTC
TRBV6-6	few	.	TRBJ2-7	CASSYTDRPGEQYF	TGTGCCAGCAGTTACACAGACAGGCCGGGCGAGCAGTACTTC
TRBV6-5	many	TRBD1	TRBJ2-7	CASSSRDRWYF	TGTGCCAGCAGTTCCCGGGACAGATGGTACTTC
TRBV2	many	TRBD2	TRBJ2-5	CASSEVAGDLQGKTQYF	TGTGCCAGCAGTGAGGTAGCGGGGGATCTCCAGGGGAAGACCCAGTACTTC
TRBV6-1	.	.	TRBJ2-7	CASSHGESEQYF	TGTGCCAGCAGCCACGGGGAGTCCGAGCAGTACTTC
TRBV7-3	many	TRBD1	TRBJ1-2	CASGLEPGQGGSVYGYTF	TGTGCCAGCGGACTCGAACCGGGACAGGGGGGATCGGTCTATGGCTACACCTTC
TRBV30	many	.	TRBJ1-5	CAWSSGGNQPQHF	TGTGCCTGGAGTTCGGGGGGGAATCAGCCCCAGCATTTT
TRBV25-1	many	TRBD1	TRBJ2-5	CASSATGANYQETQYF	TGTGCCAGCAGTGCAACAGGGGCGAACTACCAAGAGACCCAGTACTTC
TRBV30	many	.	TRBJ1-6	CAWNRGAYNSPLHF	TGTGCCTGGAACCGGGGCGCCTATAATTCACCCCTCCACTTT
TRBV7-9	many	.	TRBJ1-1	CASSPAGRGTEAFF	TGTGCCAGCAGCCCCGCCGGGCGAGGAACTGAAGCTTTCTTT
TRBV6-5	many	TRBD1	TRBJ2-2	CASSPDRSTGELFF	TGTGCCAGCAGCCCGGACAGGAGCACCGGGGAGCTGTTTTTT
TRBV28	many	TRBD1	TRBJ1-2	CASSLGTGTGYGYTF	TGTGCCAGCAGTTTGGGGACAGGGACGGGATATGGCTACACCTTC
TRBV11-1	.	.	TRBJ1-1	CASSFVLNTEAFF	TGTGCCAGCAGCTTTGTTCTTAACACTGAAGCTTTCTTT
TRBV6-1	few	.	TRBJ1-2	CASSEGGPPYGYTF	TGTGCCAGCAGTGAAGGGGGGCCGCCCTATGGCTACACCTTC
TRBV20-1	many	.	TRBJ1-2	CSARVGHSYTF	TGCAGTGCTAGAGTTGGACATAGCTACACCTTC
TRBV28	.	.	TRBJ1-5	CASGTEPQHF	TGTGCCAGCGGTACCGAGCCCCAGCATTTT
TRBV28	.	.	TRBJ2-2	CASSFPVEANTGELFF	TGTGCCAGCAGTTTCCCCGTAGAGGCGAACACCGGGGAGCTGTTTTTT
TRBV11-2	.	TRBD1	TRBJ1-2	CASSLDNGQGVYYGYTF	TGTGCCAGCAGCTTAGACAACGGACAGGGTGTTTACTATGGCTACACCTTC
TRBV6-5	many	.	TRBJ1-2	CASSSTVGYYGYTF	TGTGCCAGCAGTTCGACGGTGGGTTACTATGGCTACACCTTC
TRBV28	.	TRBD2	TRBJ2-7	CASSSRGGAAYEQYF	TGTGCCAGCAGTTCACGGGGGGGGGCCGCCTACGAGCAGTACTTC